Shown below are 24 T cell receptor beta chains from a single sample sequenced in a study of Ad26.COV2.S vaccination and SARS-CoV-2 variants. Profiling relied on immunoSEQ multiplex PCR, and the TCRdb table lists in-frame clones only, not all of them. This table holds about 350,000 clones, 92% found once. Source: peripheral blood, taken after recovery from COVID-19. These receptors were taken from a human donor who had recovered from COVID-19.

The CDR3 region has the DNA TGTGCCAGCAGCCAAGATCGTGCAGGGGGCATGACTGAAGCTTTCTTT. Its translation: CASSQDRAGGMTEAFF. The chain links TRBV4-2 to TRBJ1-1; 8 nucleotides align to TRBD1. The CDR3 sequence is 16 residues long. V shed 0 bases and J 5 bases; nucleotides not matched to a gene: 8. Germline CDR1 reads LGHNA; CDR2 reads YNFKEQ.

V usage is TRBV27 and J usage is TRBJ1-3, with D unresolved. Per the germline V gene, CDR1 is MNHEY and CDR2 is SMNVEV (reference sequence). Trimming cost V 0 bases and J 0 bases, with 3 bases left between them. The CDR3 consists of 14 residues. The CDR3 loop reads CASSLSGSGNTIYF. The CDR3 bases are TGTGCCAGCAGTTTATCAGGCTCTGGAAACACCATATATTTT.

V is TRBV9 and J is TRBJ2-3; D perhaps matches TRBD2 (7 bases). Between the trimmed V and J ends, which lost 4 bases and 4 bases, there was a span of 19 bases. Germline V gene sequence: CDR1 SGDLS, CDR2 YYNGEE. This CDR3 has 16 amino acids. The CDR3 region is CASSSLGGGYADTQYF. The CDR3 nucleotides are TGTGCCAGCAGCTCACTAGGGGGGGGTTACGCAGATACGCAGTATTTT.

The chain recombines TRBV12-5 with TRBJ2-7; no firm D call. Per germline, CDR1 LGHNT and CDR2 FRNRAP. V lost 6 bases, J lost 8 bases, and 14 bases lay in between. The CDR3 is 12 residues long. CDR3 sequence reads: CASGWGGGKQYF. CDR3 sequence (DNA): TGTGCTAGTGGCTGGGGTGGCGGAAAGCAGTACTTC.

The genes are TRBV7-8 and TRBJ2-3, with D maybe TRBD1 (6 bases). CDR1 SGHVS and CDR2 FQNEAQ come from the germline V gene. The V gene lost 5 bases and the J gene lost 1 base, with 19 bases spanning the gap. This CDR3 comprises 17 residues. The CDR3 DNA is TGTGCCAGCAGCCCCAACCTCGGACAGTTAGGCACAGATACGCAGTATTTT. Amino acid sequence: CASSPNLGQLGTDTQYF. The complete variable domain, with remaining parts taken from reference TRBV7-8 and TRBJ2-3, reads GAGVSQSPRYKVAKRGQDVALRCDPISGHVSLFWYQQALGQGPEFLTYFQNEAQLDKSGLPSDRFFAERPEGSVSTLKIQRTQQEDSAVYLCASSPNLGQLGTDTQYFGPGTRLTVL.

CDR3 nucleotide sequence: TGCGCCAGCAGCTTGAGGTTACAGAACACTGAAGCTTTCTTT. As protein: CASSLRLQNTEAFF. This chain connects TRBV5-1 to TRBJ1-1; D gene ambiguous. Trimming stripped 1 base from V and 1 base from J, with 8 bases between. The CDR3 sequence is 14 residues long. Germline lookup yields CDR1 SGHRS and CDR2 YFSETQ.

CDR3 amino acids: CASSSPGQHYGYTF. For the CDR3, the DNA is TGTGCCAGCAGCTCTCCGGGACAGCACTATGGCTACACCTTC. The chain combines TRBV11-2 with TRBJ1-2; 7 bases map to TRBD1. After removal of 4 bases from V and 3 bases from J, the junction contained 5 bases not matched to a gene. Germline V gene lookup returns CDR1 SGHAT and CDR2 FQNNGV. The CDR3 is 14 residues long.

The rearrangement joins TRBV7-2 to TRBJ2-7, with 9 bases matching TRBD1. This CDR3 region has 19 residues. Germline trimming cut 6 bases from V and 0 bases from J; bases unmatched to any gene: 18. Per germline, CDR1 SGHTA and CDR2 FQGNSA. CDR3 sequence (DNA): TGTGCCAGCAGGCCCGACCAGGGACAGGGATTCCCAACCTCCTACGAGCAGTACTTC. Protein product: CASRPDQGQGFPTSYEQYF.

The chain combines TRBV6-5 with TRBJ2-7; D ambiguous. Trimming stripped 2 bases from V and 6 bases from J, with 8 bases between. The CDR3 contains 12 residues. CDR1 and CDR2 (germline): MNHEY, SVGAGI. This CDR3 reads CASSYRLGEQYF. As DNA, the CDR3 is TGTGCCAGCAGTTACCGTCTTGGCGAGCAGTACTTC.

This clone was recorded only once. The rearrangement links TRBV7-6 to TRBJ1-6; the D is unclear. Germline CDR1 is SGHVS and CDR2 is FNYEAQ. With 5 bases removed from V and 9 bases from J, the gap between germline ends came to 11 bases. The CDR3 is 13 amino acids. The CDR3 loop is CASSAGPLSPLHF. The DNA for the CDR3 is TGTGCCAGCAGCGCCGGACCGCTTTCACCCCTCCACTTT.

V gene TRBV6-1 combines with J gene TRBJ1-2; 9 bases fit TRBD1. Losses at the gene ends were 0 bases for V and 8 bases for J; bases not matched to a gene: 4. CDR1 is MNHNS and CDR2 is SASEGT in the germline V gene. The CDR3 is made up of 14 amino acids. The CDR3 here is CASSEAEGQGGYTF. The CDR3, as DNA: TGTGCCAGCAGTGAAGCGGAGGGACAGGGAGGCTACACCTTC.

The gene calls are TRBV7-6 and TRBJ2-2, with D perhaps given as TRBD1 or TRBD2 (5 bases each). The germline V gene encodes CDR1 SGHVS and CDR2 FNYEAQ. The CDR3 consists of 13 residues. Trimming cost V 1 base and J 9 bases, with 9 bases left between them. The chain's CDR3 is CASSLEEGRELFF. In DNA, the CDR3 is TGTGCCAGCAGCTTAGAAGAGGGGCGGGAGCTGTTTTTT. Full variable domain (rest looked up from reference TRBV7-6 and TRBJ2-2): GAGVSQSPRYKVTKRGQDVALRCDPISGHVSLYWYRQALGQGPEFLTYFNYEAQQDKSGLPNDRFSAERPEGSISTLTIQRTEQRDSAMYRCASSLEEGRELFFGEGSRLTVL.

V gene TRBV7-8 combines with J gene TRBJ1-1; D ambiguous. V was clipped by 2 bases and J by 2 bases, with 9 bases between them. From germline, CDR1 is SGHVS and CDR2 FQNEAQ. The CDR3 is 14 amino acids. CDR3 DNA sequence: TGTGCCAGCAGCTTATTCGGCTCAAACACTGAAGCTTTCTTT. Its protein is CASSLFGSNTEAFF.

This chain uses TRBV9 with TRBJ2-2; no firm D call. This CDR3 comprises 12 residues. The germline V gene has CDR1 SGDLS and CDR2 YYNGEE. With 4 bases removed from V and 5 bases from J, the gap between germline ends came to 6 bases. The CDR3 reads CASSLRTGELFF. CDR3 bases: TGTGCCAGCAGCCTACGGACCGGGGAGCTGTTTTTT.

The chain links TRBV19 to TRBJ2-7; 7 bases align to TRBD1. Trimming removed 5 bases from V and 4 bases from J; junction bases left unmatched: 11. CDR1 and CDR2 from the germline V gene are LNHDA and SQIVND (reference sequence). This CDR3 spans 15 amino acids. In nucleotides, the CDR3 is TGTGCCAGTAGTCCGAGCTTCGTCAGGGGGTACGAGCAGTACTTC. Translated, it gives CASSPSFVRGYEQYF.

J is TRBJ1-5 and V is TRBV27; D gene unclear. V was pared by 3 bases and J by 1 base, with 4 bases between. The CDR3 totals 13 residues. The germline V gene encodes CDR1 MNHEY and CDR2 SMNVEV (reference sequence). CDR3 loop: CASSFWSNQPQHF. CDR3 nucleotides: TGTGCCAGCAGTTTCTGGAGCAATCAGCCCCAGCATTTT.

This chain links TRBV5-5 with TRBJ1-4, with 7 bases lining up with TRBD1. The V segment lost 3 bases and the J segment 5 bases; nucleotides outside the gene matches: 4. Germline V gene lookup returns CDR1 SGHKS and CDR2 YYEKEE (reference sequence). The CDR3 sequence is 14 residues long. CDR3 protein: CASSSDRDNEKLFF. CDR3 DNA: TGTGCCAGCAGCTCAGACAGGGACAATGAAAAACTGTTTTTT. The variable domain in full, with the rest retrieved from reference TRBV5-5 and TRBJ1-4, is DAGVTQSPTHLIKTRGQQVTLRCSPISGHKSVSWYQQVLGQGPQFIFQYYEKEERGRGNFPDRFSARQFPNYSSELNVNALLLGDSALYLCASSSDRDNEKLFFGSGTQLSVL.

J is TRBJ1-5 and V is TRBV6-5, with D unresolved. This CDR3 spans 11 amino acids. Trimming pared 5 bases from V and 6 bases from J, leaving 5 bases between. The germline CDR1 and CDR2 sequences are MNHEY and SVGAGI. Here the CDR3 DNA reads TGTGCCAGCAGTCGGGGTCAGCCCCAGCATTTT. Translating it yields CASSRGQPQHF.

This clone showed up just a few times. This chain connects TRBV5-5 to TRBJ1-5, with D unclear. From germline, CDR1 is SGHKS and CDR2 YYEKEE (reference sequence). This CDR3 spans 13 amino acids. V lost 0 bases, J lost 4 bases, and 5 bases lay in between. DNA for the CDR3: TGTGCCAGCAGCTTGGCTGTTAATCAGCCCCAGCATTTT. Its translation is CASSLAVNQPQHF.

The chain employs TRBV11-2 and TRBJ2-3; 9 bases are a match to TRBD2. The CDR3 runs to 19 residues. Germline CDR1 reads SGHAT; CDR2 reads FQNNGV. Unmatched junction bases numbered 17, after V lost 1 base and J lost 6 bases. The CDR3 nucleotides are TGTGCCAGCAGCTTAGGGTTCGGCGGGGGGGCCCTTAGACCGGATACGCAGTATTTT. It encodes CASSLGFGGGALRPDTQYF.

This clone came up a few times. J is TRBJ2-1 and V is TRBV7-9, with D possibly matching TRBD1 (6 bases). The V end lost 4 bases, the J end lost 5 bases, and 18 bases lay between the germline ends. The germline V gene encodes CDR1 SEHNR and CDR2 FQNEAQ (reference sequence). The CDR3 is made up of 16 amino acids. The CDR3 nucleotides are TGTGCCAGCAGCTACCCACAGAAGACAGGACACAATGAGCAGTTCTTC. Encoded protein: CASSYPQKTGHNEQFF.

The table lists this clone with a count of one. J is TRBJ2-1 and V is TRBV27; 8 bases map to TRBD2. Looked up from germline, CDR1 is MNHEY and CDR2 is SMNVEV (reference sequence). J was trimmed by 6 bases and V by 4 bases; bases with no gene match: 5. This CDR3 is 14 amino acids long. As DNA, the CDR3 is TGTGCCAGCAGTTCGGGGGGGCCGGGCAATGAGCAGTTCTTC. Its protein product is CASSSGGPGNEQFF.

This clone is a singleton in its sample. The chain employs TRBV5-5 and TRBJ1-1; 8 bases line up with TRBD1. J gave up 0 bases and V 0 bases, and 4 bases lay outside the gene matches. Germline CDR1 reads SGHKS; CDR2 reads YYEKEE (reference sequence). This CDR3 has 16 amino acids. Written as DNA, the CDR3 is TGTGCCAGCAGCTTGGTGTCAGGGGGCATGAACACTGAAGCTTTCTTT. Translation gives CASSLVSGGMNTEAFF. Variable domain in full (rest from reference TRBV5-5 and TRBJ1-1): DAGVTQSPTHLIKTRGQQVTLRCSPISGHKSVSWYQQVLGQGPQFIFQYYEKEERGRGNFPDRFSARQFPNYSSELNVNALLLGDSALYLCASSLVSGGMNTEAFFGQGTRLTVV.

This clone was detected only once. The chain has TRBV6-5 and TRBJ2-2; 7 bases fit TRBD2. The CDR3 extends over 11 amino acids. CDR1 and CDR2 (germline): MNHEY, SVGAGI. V was pared by 11 bases and J by 6 bases, with 3 bases of the junction left unmatched. CDR3 sequence reads: CACGGAGELFF. The CDR3 DNA follows: TGTGCCTGTGGGGGGGCCGGGGAGCTGTTTTTT.